This TCR beta chain was recorded in a study of shared clonotypes between healthy human individuals. Study outcomes and limitations: As a rule, naive subsets had a larger estimated richness than memory subsets.

Comment on this clone: Antigen specificity is unknown.

V was clipped by 6 bases and J by 2 bases, with 14 bases between them. The CDR3 totals 14 residues. From germline, CDR1 is SNHLY and CDR2 FYNNEI. Sorted-subset replicate PCR reactions were performed with about 210 ng DNA, corresponding to tens of thousands of T cell genomes. Authors' data handling: Filtering differed, since immunoSEQ gave only junction sequences and no quality scores. The repertoire was sequenced with immunoSEQ multiplex PCR; TCRdb's copy has only in-frame clones and lacks some. V and J calls and clone size follow that table, whereas D and trimming were derived from the DNA. Of about 1.1 million clones in the sample, roughly 77% are singletons; the top ten hold 0.89%.

The source is a man between 18 and 35 years old in good health. Some clones in this sample may be carry-over from other donors' samples. The chain links TRBV2 to TRBJ2-7; weak D call: TRBD1 (6 bases). What was sequenced was memory CD4+ T cells from PBMCs. Subset given: CD45RA-negative fraction. CDR3 DNA sequence: TGTGCCAGCAGACTCGGGACAAACACCTACGAGCAGTACTTC. Its protein is CASRLGTNTYEQYF.